Below, one TCR beta chain is given with its context. This clone appeared a few times. What this receptor recognizes is not known. Base-call qualities are not available, and no considerably larger clone is one nucleotide away. The sample comes from a study of shared clonotypes between healthy human individuals (dated by TCRdb to about 2020). About the full investigation: The cohort comprised a couple of women and three men aged 18 to 49 years. To increase sequencing depth and limit assay-specific biases, different laboratories used diverse techniques to prepare libraries and sequence TCR repertoires. For each donor, CD4 naive and CD4 memory were each given three plates, CD8 naive was given two plates, and CD8 memory was given one plate. Each donor's leukapheresis produced roughly between roughly 0.85 and 10 billion PBMCs. To estimate repertoire size and how much clonotype sharing occurs between individuals, the study deeply sequenced the blood TCR repertoires of several healthy adults. Overall study results and their limits: Even with the large sequencing depth, rarefaction of the sorted-subset datasets indicated that sequencing was incomplete. Sampling was restricted to blood, and TCR repertoires in tissue are likely to differ from TCR repertoires in blood. Naive subsets generally had larger estimated clonotype richness than memory subsets did. The small number of donors limited the genetic and exposure-history diversity represented. Clonotypes shared by all four sorted-subset donors showed higher generation probabilities than non-shared clonotypes. Across a few donors, 4.5% to 6.5% of naive CD4, approximately 4% of naive CD8, approximately 2.5% of memory CD4, and over 0.35% of memory CD8 clonotypes were shared. Pairwise subsampling led to the expectation that sequencing depth would affect the degree of clonotype sharing among donors.

Using the deep immunoSEQ assay, TCR CDR3 regions were amplified from genomic DNA by multiplex PCR. Genomic DNA extracted from each cell subset was distributed evenly over all wells of several immunoSEQ 96-well plates, and each plate served as one replicate. For sorted subsets, around 200 ng genomic DNA, equal to some 28,000 T cell genomes, was loaded into each replicate PCR. The purified libraries were quantified using a Qubit 3.0 fluorometer, sized with a Bioanalyzer 2100, and then quantified again using the KAPA Library Quantification kit. Every immunoSEQ 96-well plate was sequenced on a separate single-read 150-cycle Illumina NextSeq 550 flow cell. The authors processed their data as follows. Because only junctional sequences without quality scores were contained in the immunoSEQ output, filtering matching that applied to full-length reads could not be performed. To assign V/J genes and CDR3, sequences were annotated using PyIR, a Python wrapper for IgBLAST v1.9, with IMGT germline references. Any read was removed if the V/J assignment was weak (E-value above 1e-6), the CDR3 was missing, or the read contained stop codons, out-of-frame junctions, or ambiguous translated residues. A V3J clonotype was defined by an identical inferred V gene, J gene, and CDR3 amino acid sequence. The percentage overlap between two repertoires was calculated by dividing the number of shared unique clonotypes by the size of the smaller repertoire. Richness of each repertoire was evaluated using RTK rarefaction, the Chao1 estimator, and Recon v2.1 estimates of unobserved clonotypes. Generation probabilities for all TCRbeta clonotypes obtained by the gDNA method from a few donors were computed using OLGA. Not all clones reach the TCRdb copy of this immuneACCESS table, which keeps in-frame sequences only. Checked studies attribute under half of the gap to unresolved V genes and leave the rest unexplained. The V and J calls and clone size were taken over from that table, and D and trimming were inferred from the DNA. This sample gives around 120,000 clones in total; 67% of them show up just once. The ten largest clones capture approximately 25% of the sample.

The CDR3, cysteine through phenylalanine, is 16 amino acids long. The only DNA kept is the CDR3, 48 bases in frame from the first base. The CDR1 and CDR2 encoded by the germline V gene are MGHRA and YSYEKL. Here V drops 4 bases and J drops 7 bases, and the junction holds 12 bases not matched to any gene. Healthy HIV-negative adults with no recently reported acute infections or vaccinations were included as donors. Every donor was a Caucasian adult living in Nashville, Tennessee, USA. CD8 memory samples were composed of magnetically selected CD45RO+ cells combined with CCR7-negative CD45RA+ effector memory (TemRA) cells. Blood was collected by leukapheresis, and PBMCs were isolated by Ficoll-Histopaque density gradient centrifugation and then cryopreserved in liquid nitrogen vapor phase. Analytical flow cytometry was used to check the purity and quantity of every magnetically sorted T cell population. Genomic DNA was isolated from every sorted fraction and measured by UV absorbance on a Nanodrop 2000c.

The clonotype originates from a young woman in good health. The source material was memory CD8+ T cells sorted from blood. The label giving this sample's cell subset or site can be read as: CD45RO+ cells pooled with CCR7-negative TemRA cells. This chain joins TRBV4-1 to TRBJ1-2; 10 nucleotides in the junction match TRBD1. The DNA sequence is as follows: TGCGCCAGCAGCCCCGGATCGGGACAGGGGTCGTTTGGCTACACCTTC. Its protein is CASSPGSGQGSFGYTF.